The clone carrying this T cell receptor (beta chain) was observed a few times. What it recognizes is unknown. The sample originates from a study of response to subunit inactivated influenza vaccine. TCRdb re-derived calls from the RT-PCR reads in MiXCR, one entry per CDR3 protein. The data show 500,000 to 600,000 distinct CDR3 sequences, 6.5% to 8% seen once. Trimming left V 1 base short and J 0 bases short, with 8 bases between. The CDR3 sequence is 15 residues long. Germline V CDR1 and CDR2: MNHEY, SVGEGT. Study results and limitations: Authors suggested seasonal influenza vaccinations each recruit few new T cells.

The chain is built from TRBV6-2 or TRBV6-3 and TRBJ2-3; D is perhaps TRBD1 (5 bases). Sequenced material: PBMCs from blood, taken about 23 months after vaccination. This receptor was obtained from a man aged 45-69 years who received an inactivated influenza vaccine. CDR3 sequence (DNA): TGTGCCAGCAGTTACTTTGGGGCGAGCACAGATACGCAGTATTTT. As protein: CASSYFGASTDTQYF.